Each of the 28 T cell receptor beta chains below was sequenced from the same sample in a study of blood T cell repertoires in COVID-19. Some clones are missing from TCRdb's copy, which holds only in-frame ones; the method was immunoSEQ multiplex PCR. This sample has about 170,000 clones, with around 90% found just once. Sequenced input: peripheral blood. These receptors all stem from a man between 18 and 35 years old with COVID-19, enrolled during active disease.

This chain connects TRBV11-2 to TRBJ2-5, with 9 bases aligning to TRBD1. The CDR3 extends over 15 amino acids. CDR1 is SGHAT, CDR2 FQNNGV, per germline. V shed 3 bases, J shed 5 bases, and the junction held 7 bases outside the gene matches. The chain's CDR3 is CASSFGTGNQETQYF. The CDR3 DNA is TGTGCCAGCAGCTTTGGGACAGGGAATCAGGAGACCCAGTACTTC.

The V call is TRBV9, the J call TRBJ2-1; 8 nucleotides match TRBD2. The CDR3 totals 15 residues. V dropped 0 bases and J dropped 4; count of bases not matched to a gene: 3. The germline V gene encodes CDR1 SGDLS and CDR2 YYNGEE. The CDR3 loop reads CASSVDSGDYNEQFF. DNA for the CDR3: TGTGCCAGCAGCGTAGATAGCGGGGATTACAATGAGCAGTTCTTC.

This chain links TRBV5-5 with TRBJ2-7; 9 bases are a match to TRBD1. The CDR3 loop spans 13 amino acids. Per germline, CDR1 SGHKS and CDR2 YYEKEE (reference sequence). V was clipped by 4 bases and J by 3 bases; unmatched bases: 2. CDR3 bases: TGTGCCAGCAGCAGGGACAGGGACTACGAGCAGTACTTC. Its translation: CASSRDRDYEQYF.

The chain is built from TRBV5-6 and TRBJ2-1; 9 bases align to TRBD2. Germline loops: CDR1 SGHDT, CDR2 YYEEEE. The CDR3 has 13 amino acids. V shed 3 bases and J 8 bases; nucleotides not matched to a gene: 3. CDR3 protein: CASSSGLADEQFF. DNA of the CDR3: TGTGCCAGCAGCTCGGGACTAGCCGATGAGCAGTTCTTC.

J is TRBJ2-1 and V is TRBV27, with 9 bases lining up with TRBD2. The trim removed 0 bases at V and 4 bases at J, leaving 4 bases unmatched. The CDR3 spans 16 residues. CDR1 and CDR2 (germline): MNHEY, SMNVEV (reference sequence). For the CDR3, the DNA is TGTGCCAGCAGTTTATCAGCTAGCGGGATTTACAATGAGCAGTTCTTC. It encodes CASSLSASGIYNEQFF.

The chain joins TRBV5-8 to TRBJ1-3; maybe TRBD1 (6 bases). Trimming cost V 2 bases and J 3 bases, with 15 bases left between them. The CDR3 consists of 16 residues. Looked up from germline, CDR1 is SGHTS and CDR2 is YDEGEE. CDR3 in DNA: TGTGCCAGCAGCTTTCCAGACAGGCGGGTTGGAAACACCATATATTTT. Translated, it gives CASSFPDRRVGNTIYF. Full variable domain (outside the CDR3, taken from reference TRBV5-8 and TRBJ1-3): EAGVTQSPTHLIKTRGQQATLRCSPISGHTSVYWYQQALGLGLQFLLWYDEGEERNRGNFPPRFSGRQFPNYSSELNVNALELEDSALYLCASSFPDRRVGNTIYFGEGSWLTVV.

This sequence joins TRBV5-6 and TRBJ1-1; maybe TRBD1 (5 bases). CDR1 and CDR2 from the germline V gene are SGHDT and YYEEEE. The CDR3 spans 13 residues. V was cut by 3 bases and J by 4 bases, with 10 bases left in between. The CDR3 sequence: CASSSGGATEAFF. In nucleotides, the CDR3 is TGTGCCAGCAGCTCCGGCGGGGCCACTGAAGCTTTCTTT. The full variable domain, its missing parts supplied by reference TRBV5-6 and TRBJ1-1, is DAGVTQSPTHLIKTRGQQVTLRCSPKSGHDTVSWYQQALGQGPQFIFQYYEEEERQRGNFPDRFSGHQFPNYSSELNVNALLLGDSALYLCASSSGGATEAFFGQGTRLTVV.

V and J are TRBV5-1 and TRBJ2-6; 9 bases align to TRBD1. This CDR3 spans 18 amino acids. V gave up 2 bases and J gave up 3 bases; unmatched junction bases: 9. CDR1 is SGHRS and CDR2 is YFSETQ in the germline V gene. CDR3 DNA sequence: TGCGCCAGCAGCTTAACGCCGGACAGGGGAAGTGGGGCCAACGTCCTGACTTTC. It encodes CASSLTPDRGSGANVLTF.

The chain recombines TRBV11-3 with TRBJ2-2, with D maybe TRBD1 (5 bases). There are 12 residues in the CDR3. From germline, CDR1 is SGHNT and CDR2 YENEEA. Deletions cut 6 bases from V and 13 bases from J, with 15 bases between. DNA for the CDR3: TGTGCCAGCAGTGAGACAGCCGGTGGGCTGTTTTTT. Amino acids: CASSETAGGLFF.

The count of this clone is one. The chain is built from TRBV7-2 and TRBJ1-5; 12 bases line up with TRBD1. This CDR3 region has 16 residues. The V gene's germline CDR1 is SGHTA and CDR2 FQGNSA. Losses at the gene ends were 4 bases for V and 9 bases for J; bases not matched to a gene: 10. The CDR3 region has the DNA TGTGCCAGCAGCTCGGGACAGGGGGCGCCGACATCGCCCCAGCATTTT. Translation: CASSSGQGAPTSPQHF.

The rearrangement uses TRBV6-6 and TRBJ2-7, with a tentative D call TRBD2 (5 bases). Trimming cost V 2 bases and J 3 bases, with 5 bases left between them. The CDR3 length is 12 residues. Germline-derived CDR1 and CDR2 are MNHNY and SVGAGI (reference sequence). CDR3 nucleotides: TGTGCCAGCAGTTACCGGGGCTACGAGCAGTACTTC. Amino acids: CASSYRGYEQYF.

This chain joins TRBV2 and TRBJ2-7, with a weak D call TRBD1 (6 bases). CDR3 length: 11 residues. Germline V gene sequence: CDR1 SNHLY, CDR2 FYNNEI. The V end was cut by 8 bases, the J end by 4 bases, with 9 bases between. The DNA of the CDR3 is TGTGCCAGCCAACAGGGTTACGAGCAGTACTTC. Protein: CASQQGYEQYF. Variable domain in full (rest from reference TRBV2 and TRBJ2-7): EPEVTQTPSHQVTQMGQEVILRCVPISNHLYFYWYRQILGQKVEFLVSFYNNEISEKSEIFDDQFSVERPDGSNFTLKIRSTKLEDSAMYFCASQQGYEQYFGPGTRLTVT.

This clone was detected only once. The CDR3 reads CASSLSKGVFYNSPLHF. The CDR3 DNA reads TGTGCCAGCAGTTTAAGCAAGGGGGTTTTCTATAATTCACCCCTCCACTTT. The chain couples TRBV28 to TRBJ1-6; possibly TRBD1 for D (6 bases). The V gene's germline CDR1 is MDHEN and CDR2 SYDVKM. The CDR3 runs to 17 residues. The V and J ends lost 2 bases and 3 bases respectively, with 14 bases between them.

The CDR3, as DNA: TGTGCCAGCAGCCGGGGGGGTTTGGGAGAAAAACTGTTTTTT. This translates into CASSRGGLGEKLFF. The chain recombines TRBV28 with TRBJ1-4, with a possible D match to TRBD1 (5 bases). The germline V gene encodes CDR1 MDHEN and CDR2 SYDVKM. Deletions cut 6 bases from V and 8 bases from J, with 16 bases between. The CDR3 length is 14 residues.

The table lists this clone with a count of one. The rearrangement links TRBV28 to TRBJ2-7; D might be TRBD2 (6 bases). The CDR3 runs 13 residues. Germline V gene lookup returns CDR1 MDHEN and CDR2 SYDVKM. V dropped 6 bases and J dropped 1 base, with 10 bases sitting between them. CDR3 loop: CASRRDLSYEQYF. The CDR3 DNA reads TGTGCCAGCAGACGGGACTTGTCCTACGAGCAGTACTTC.

J is TRBJ2-5 and V is TRBV5-4; 9 bases match TRBD2. Looked up from germline, CDR1 is SGHNT and CDR2 is YYREEE (reference sequence). CDR3 size: 16 residues. V gave up 4 bases and J gave up 7 bases; unmatched junction bases: 14. This CDR3 is CASSLPLRGGLMTQYF. The CDR3, as DNA: TGTGCCAGCAGCCTTCCCCTGCGGGGGGGCCTTATGACCCAGTACTTC.

J is TRBJ1-2 and V is TRBV9, with TRBD1 matching over 7 bases. Germline V gene sequence: CDR1 SGDLS, CDR2 YYNGEE. With 7 bases clipped from V and 2 bases from J, the junction kept 5 bases outside the gene matches. The CDR3 is made up of 13 amino acids. CDR3 sequence: CASGPTGNYGYTF. CDR3 nucleotides: TGTGCCAGCGGTCCGACAGGGAACTATGGCTACACCTTC.

The chain uses TRBV5-1 and TRBJ2-3; 8 bases are shared with TRBD1. The CDR3 totals 16 residues. Germline V lookup: CDR1 SGHRS, CDR2 YFSETQ. V shed 2 bases and J 4 bases; nucleotides not matched to a gene: 9. This chain's CDR3 is CASSFAVDRVADTQYF. DNA of the CDR3: TGCGCCAGCAGCTTCGCAGTGGACAGGGTGGCAGATACGCAGTATTTT.

The chain carries TRBV30 and TRBJ1-5; 8 bases line up with TRBD1. The CDR3 extends over 14 amino acids. V dropped 4 bases and J dropped 4; count of bases not matched to a gene: 6. CDR1 is GTSNPN and CDR2 is SVGIG in the germline V gene (reference sequence). CDR3 coding DNA: TGTGCCTGGAACGGACAGGGCTCTAATCAGCCCCAGCATTTT. Amino acids: CAWNGQGSNQPQHF.

In regard to this clone: Compared with germline, one end of the junction differs, possibly owing to a read error. The V and J genes are TRBV3-1 (or the pseudogene TRBV3-2) and TRBJ1-4; D is ambiguous. The CDR3 length is 14 residues. The germline V gene encodes CDR1 LGHDT and CDR2 YNNKEL (reference sequence). The CDR3 DNA reads TGTGCCAGCAGCCCCCCTGGAGGAGATGGAAAACTGCTTTTT. Its translation: CASSPPGGDGKLLF.

The chain is built from TRBV6-5 and TRBJ2-7, with a possible D match to TRBD2 (5 bases). This CDR3 spans 14 amino acids. The V end was cut by 6 bases, the J end by 0 bases, with 12 bases between. Looked up from germline, CDR1 is MNHEY and CDR2 is SVGAGI. The CDR3 nucleotides are TGTGCCAGCAGACTAGAACATGGCTCCTACGAGCAGTACTTC. As protein: CASRLEHGSYEQYF.

This chain joins TRBV11-3 and TRBJ2-1, with 13 nucleotides matching TRBD2. The CDR3 consists of 15 residues. V lost 5 bases and J lost 8; bases outside the gene matches: 6. Germline CDR1 and CDR2: SGHNT and YENEEA. The CDR3 spells CASSRGLAGEDEQFF. CDR3 in DNA: TGTGCCAGCAGCCGAGGACTAGCGGGAGAAGATGAGCAGTTCTTC.

The rearrangement links TRBV9 to TRBJ2-2; TRBD2 matches 10 bases. J lost 0 bases, V lost 4 bases, and 3 bases had no gene match. CDR1 is SGDLS and CDR2 is YYNGEE in the germline V gene. This CDR3 region has 16 residues. Here the CDR3 reads CASSPGLASNTGELFF. The CDR3 DNA sequence: TGTGCCAGCAGCCCGGGACTAGCGTCGAACACCGGGGAGCTGTTTTTT.

The chain's CDR3 is CSVVFFLAGGRNEQFF. In DNA, the CDR3 is TGCAGCGTTGTTTTCTTTTTAGCGGGAGGACGCAATGAGCAGTTCTTC. V usage is TRBV29-1 and J usage is TRBJ2-1, with 10 positions matching TRBD2. The CDR3 contains 16 residues. Trimming took 4 bases from V and 6 from J; bases not matched to a gene: 12. Germline assignment: CDR1 SQVTM and CDR2 ANQGSEA.

The gene calls are TRBV29-1 and TRBJ1-2; D not certain. The germline CDR1 and CDR2 sequences are SQVTM and ANQGSEA. The CDR3 length is 12 residues. Trimming shortened V by 0 bases and J by 5 bases, and 7 bases separated the two germline ends. The CDR3 bases are TGCAGCGTTGAAGAACGGTCTTATGGCTACACCTTC. Its translation: CSVEERSYGYTF.

J is TRBJ2-3 and V is TRBV9; D possibly corresponds to TRBD2 (6 bases). This CDR3 has 15 residues. Germline-derived CDR1 and CDR2 are SGDLS and YYNGEE. V lost 0 bases to trimming and J lost 0 bases, with 8 bases between them. The CDR3 reads CASSVAGTSTDTQYF. CDR3 nucleotide sequence: TGTGCCAGCAGCGTAGCCGGGACTAGCACAGATACGCAGTATTTT.

V and J are TRBV5-6 and TRBJ2-7; a weak D match, TRBD2 (6 bases). V was clipped by 5 bases and J by 2 bases, with 17 bases between them. CDR1 is SGHDT, CDR2 YYEEEE, per germline. There are 15 residues in the CDR3. The CDR3 region is CASRPSGTRPYEQYF. CDR3 in DNA: TGTGCCAGCAGACCGTCCGGGACTCGGCCCTACGAGCAGTACTTC.

The gene calls are TRBV6-5 and TRBJ1-2, with 9 nucleotides matching TRBD1. Per germline, CDR1 MNHEY and CDR2 SVGAGI. The ends lost 0 bases at V and 4 bases at J; junction bases unmatched: 3. The CDR3 loop spans 15 amino acids. The CDR3: CASSYSTGGGYGYTF. CDR3 DNA sequence: TGTGCCAGCAGTTACTCCACAGGGGGCGGCTATGGCTACACCTTC.